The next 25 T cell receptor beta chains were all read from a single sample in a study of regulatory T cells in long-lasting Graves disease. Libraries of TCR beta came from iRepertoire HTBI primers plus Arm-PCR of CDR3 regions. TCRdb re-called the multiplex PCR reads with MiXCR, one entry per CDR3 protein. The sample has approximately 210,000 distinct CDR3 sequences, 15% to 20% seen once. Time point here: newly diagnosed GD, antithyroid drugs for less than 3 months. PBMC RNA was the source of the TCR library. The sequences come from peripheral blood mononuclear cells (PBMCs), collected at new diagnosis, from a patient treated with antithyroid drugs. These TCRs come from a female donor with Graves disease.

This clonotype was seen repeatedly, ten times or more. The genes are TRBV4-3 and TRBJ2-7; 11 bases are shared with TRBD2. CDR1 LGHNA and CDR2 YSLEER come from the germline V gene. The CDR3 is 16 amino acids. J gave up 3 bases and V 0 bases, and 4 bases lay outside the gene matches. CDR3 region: CASSQDLAGGGYEQYF. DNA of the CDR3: TGCGCCAGCAGCCAAGACCTAGCGGGAGGCGGCTACGAGCAGTACTTC.

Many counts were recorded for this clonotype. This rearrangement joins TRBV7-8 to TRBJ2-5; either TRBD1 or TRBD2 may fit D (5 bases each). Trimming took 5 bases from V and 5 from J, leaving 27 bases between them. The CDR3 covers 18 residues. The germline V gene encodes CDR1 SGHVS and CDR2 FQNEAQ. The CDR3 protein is CASSRRDGYGVVGETQYF. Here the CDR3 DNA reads TGTGCCAGCAGCCGAAGGGACGGGTATGGGGTCGTGGGTGAGACCCAGTACTTC.

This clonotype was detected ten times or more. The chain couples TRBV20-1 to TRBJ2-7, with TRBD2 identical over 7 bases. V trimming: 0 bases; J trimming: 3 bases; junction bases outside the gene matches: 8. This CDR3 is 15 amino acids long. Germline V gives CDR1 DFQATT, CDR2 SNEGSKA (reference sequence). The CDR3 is CSARDGEGGNYEQYF. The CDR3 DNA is TGCAGTGCTAGAGATGGGGAGGGAGGGAACTACGAGCAGTACTTC.

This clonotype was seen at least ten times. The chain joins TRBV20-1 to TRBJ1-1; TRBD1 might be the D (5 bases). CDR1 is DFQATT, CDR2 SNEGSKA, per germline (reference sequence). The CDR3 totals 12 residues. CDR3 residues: CRPSGGETEAFF. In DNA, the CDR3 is TGCAGACCTTCGGGGGGGGAAACTGAAGCTTTCTTT.

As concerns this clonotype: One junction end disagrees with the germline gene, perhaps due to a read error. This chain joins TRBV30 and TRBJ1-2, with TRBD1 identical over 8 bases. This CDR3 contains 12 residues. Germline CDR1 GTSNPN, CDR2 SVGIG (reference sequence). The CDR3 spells CALYRDRSLYVF. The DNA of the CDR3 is TGTGCCTTGTACCGGGACAGGTCCCTCTATGTCTTC.

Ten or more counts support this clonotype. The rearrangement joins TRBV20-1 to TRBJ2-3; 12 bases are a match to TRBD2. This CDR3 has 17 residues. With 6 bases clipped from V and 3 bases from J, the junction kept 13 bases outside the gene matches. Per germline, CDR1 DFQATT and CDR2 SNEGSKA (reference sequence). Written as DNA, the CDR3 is TGCAGTGCATACCCCACGAGAACTAGCGGGAGGACAGATACGCAGTATTTT. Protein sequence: CSAYPTRTSGRTDTQYF.

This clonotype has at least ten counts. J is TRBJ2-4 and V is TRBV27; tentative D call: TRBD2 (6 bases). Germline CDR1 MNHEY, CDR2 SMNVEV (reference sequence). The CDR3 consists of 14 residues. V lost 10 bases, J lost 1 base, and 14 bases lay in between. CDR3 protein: CATGAGHAKNIQYF. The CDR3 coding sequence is TGTGCCACCGGTGCGGGGCACGCCAAAAACATTCAGTACTTC.

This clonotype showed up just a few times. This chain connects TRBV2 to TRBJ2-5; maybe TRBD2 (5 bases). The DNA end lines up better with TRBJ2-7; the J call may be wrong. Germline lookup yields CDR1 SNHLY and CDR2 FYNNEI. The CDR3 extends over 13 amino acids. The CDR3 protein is CASSGTGSTEQYF. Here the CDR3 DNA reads TGTGCCAGCAGTGGGACGGGGAGCACCGAGCAGTACTTC.

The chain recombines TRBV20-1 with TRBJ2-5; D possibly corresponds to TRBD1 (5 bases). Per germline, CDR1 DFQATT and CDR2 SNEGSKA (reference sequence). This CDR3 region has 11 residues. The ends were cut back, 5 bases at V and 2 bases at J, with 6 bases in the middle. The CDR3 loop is CSARQQETQYF. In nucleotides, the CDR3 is TGCAGTGCTCGACAGCAAGAGACCCAGTACTTC.

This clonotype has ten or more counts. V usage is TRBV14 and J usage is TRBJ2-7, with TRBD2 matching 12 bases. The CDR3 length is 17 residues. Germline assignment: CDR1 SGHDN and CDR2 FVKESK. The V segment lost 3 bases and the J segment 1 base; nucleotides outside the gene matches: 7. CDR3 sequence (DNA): TGTGCCAGCAGCCAGGGACTAGCGGGCGTCATTTCCTACGAGCAGTACTTC. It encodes CASSQGLAGVISYEQYF.

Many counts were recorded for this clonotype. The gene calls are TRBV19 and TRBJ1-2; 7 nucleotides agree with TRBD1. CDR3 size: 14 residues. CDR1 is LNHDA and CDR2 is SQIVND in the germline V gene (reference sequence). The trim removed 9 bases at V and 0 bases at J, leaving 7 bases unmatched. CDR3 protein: CASRSDRTNYGYTF. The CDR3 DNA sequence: TGTGCCAGCCGGTCGGACAGGACTAACTATGGCTACACCTTC.

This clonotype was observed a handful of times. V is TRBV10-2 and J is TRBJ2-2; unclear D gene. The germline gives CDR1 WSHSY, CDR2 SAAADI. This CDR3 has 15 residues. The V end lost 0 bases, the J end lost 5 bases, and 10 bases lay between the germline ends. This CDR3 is CASSESGLGTGELFF. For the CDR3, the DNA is TGCGCCAGCAGTGAGTCGGGATTAGGTACCGGGGAGCTGTTTTTT.

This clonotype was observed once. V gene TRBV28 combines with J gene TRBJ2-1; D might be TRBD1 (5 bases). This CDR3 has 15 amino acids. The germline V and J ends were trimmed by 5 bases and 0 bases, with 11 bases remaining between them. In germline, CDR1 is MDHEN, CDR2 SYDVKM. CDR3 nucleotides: TGTGCCAGCAGTCCGGCTAGGGGCTCCTACAATGAGCAGTTCTTC. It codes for CASSPARGSYNEQFF.

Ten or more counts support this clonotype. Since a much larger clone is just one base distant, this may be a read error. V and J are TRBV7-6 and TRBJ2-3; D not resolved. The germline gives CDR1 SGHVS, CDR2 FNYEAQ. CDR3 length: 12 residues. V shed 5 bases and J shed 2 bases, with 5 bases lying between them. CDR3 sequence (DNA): TGTGCCAGCAGCCCTCACACAGATACGCAGTATTTT. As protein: CASSPHTDTQYF.

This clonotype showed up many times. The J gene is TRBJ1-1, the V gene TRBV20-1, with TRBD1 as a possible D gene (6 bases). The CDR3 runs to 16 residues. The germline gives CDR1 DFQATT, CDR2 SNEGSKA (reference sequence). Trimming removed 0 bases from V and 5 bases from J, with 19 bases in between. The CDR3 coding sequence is TGCAGTGCTAGAGATGGGGGGGCGGGGTCAAGGACTGAAGCTTTCTTT. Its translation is CSARDGGAGSRTEAFF.

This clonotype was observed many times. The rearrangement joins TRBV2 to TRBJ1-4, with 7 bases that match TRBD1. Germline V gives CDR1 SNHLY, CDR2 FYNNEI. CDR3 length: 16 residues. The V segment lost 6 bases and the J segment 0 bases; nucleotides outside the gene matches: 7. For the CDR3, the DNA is TGTGCCAGCAGAGCCCAGGGGGGGGCAACTAATGAAAAACTGTTTTTT. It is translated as CASRAQGGATNEKLFF.

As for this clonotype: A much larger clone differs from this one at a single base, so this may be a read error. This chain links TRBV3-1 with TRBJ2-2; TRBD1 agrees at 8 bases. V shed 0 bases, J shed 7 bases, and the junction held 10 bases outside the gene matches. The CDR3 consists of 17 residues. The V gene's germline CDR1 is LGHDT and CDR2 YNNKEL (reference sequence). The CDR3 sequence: CASSQDVRGRPVGELFF. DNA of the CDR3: TGTGCCAGCAGCCAAGACGTCAGGGGGCGTCCAGTCGGGGAGCTGTTTTTT.

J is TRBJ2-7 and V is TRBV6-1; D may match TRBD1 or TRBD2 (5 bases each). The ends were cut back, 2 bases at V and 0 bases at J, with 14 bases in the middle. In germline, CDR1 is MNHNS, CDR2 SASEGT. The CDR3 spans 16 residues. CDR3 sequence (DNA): TGTGCCAGCAGTGAATTGGGGGTCTCCTCCTCCTACGAGCAGTACTTC. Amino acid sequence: CASSELGVSSSYEQYF.

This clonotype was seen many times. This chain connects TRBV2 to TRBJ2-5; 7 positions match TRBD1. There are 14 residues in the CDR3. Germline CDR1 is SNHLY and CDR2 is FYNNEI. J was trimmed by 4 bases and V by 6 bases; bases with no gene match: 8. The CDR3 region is CASSRDRSRETQYF. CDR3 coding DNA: TGTGCCAGCAGCCGGGACAGAAGTCGAGAGACCCAGTACTTC.

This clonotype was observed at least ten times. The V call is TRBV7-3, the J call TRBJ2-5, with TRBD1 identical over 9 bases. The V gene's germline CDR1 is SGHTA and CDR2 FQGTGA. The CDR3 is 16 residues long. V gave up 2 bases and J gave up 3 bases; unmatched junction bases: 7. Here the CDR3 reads CASSLSPGQGEETQYF. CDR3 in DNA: TGTGCCAGCAGCTTATCGCCGGGACAGGGCGAAGAGACCCAGTACTTC.

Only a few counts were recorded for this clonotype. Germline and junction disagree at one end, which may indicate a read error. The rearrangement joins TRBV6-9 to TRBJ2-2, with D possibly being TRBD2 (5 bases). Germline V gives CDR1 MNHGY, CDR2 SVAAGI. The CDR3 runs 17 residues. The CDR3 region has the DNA TGTGCCAGCAGTTACGGAAGAGCTAGCTTAAGGGCCGGGGAGCCGTTTTTT. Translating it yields CASSYGRASLRAGEPFF.

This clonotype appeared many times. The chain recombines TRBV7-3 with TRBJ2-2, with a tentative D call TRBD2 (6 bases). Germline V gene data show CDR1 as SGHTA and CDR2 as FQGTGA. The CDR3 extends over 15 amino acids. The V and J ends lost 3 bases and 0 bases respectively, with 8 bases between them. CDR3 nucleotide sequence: TGTGCCAGCAGCTTTGGAGGGTCGAACACCGGGGAGCTGTTTTTT. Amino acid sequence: CASSFGGSNTGELFF.

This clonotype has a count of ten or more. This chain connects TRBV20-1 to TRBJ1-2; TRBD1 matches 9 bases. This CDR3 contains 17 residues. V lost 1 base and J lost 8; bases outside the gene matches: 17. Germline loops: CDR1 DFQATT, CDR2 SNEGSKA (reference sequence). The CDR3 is CSARGGRKDRGPWGYTF. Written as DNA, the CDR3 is TGCAGTGCTAGAGGGGGTCGTAAGGACAGGGGACCGTGGGGCTACACCTTC.

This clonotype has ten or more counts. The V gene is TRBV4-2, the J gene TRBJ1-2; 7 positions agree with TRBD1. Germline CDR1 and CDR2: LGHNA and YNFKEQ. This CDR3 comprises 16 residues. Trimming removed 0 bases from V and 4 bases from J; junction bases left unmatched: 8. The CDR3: CASSQDSSQGGYGYTF. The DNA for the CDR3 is TGTGCCAGCAGCCAAGATAGTTCTCAGGGGGGCTATGGCTACACCTTC.

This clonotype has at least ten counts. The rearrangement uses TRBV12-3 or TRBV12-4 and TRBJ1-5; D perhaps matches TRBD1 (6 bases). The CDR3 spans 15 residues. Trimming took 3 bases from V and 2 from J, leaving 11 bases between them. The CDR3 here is CASSFGGLRNQPQHF. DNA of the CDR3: TGTGCCAGCAGTTTTGGGGGGCTGCGCAATCAGCCCCAGCATTTT.